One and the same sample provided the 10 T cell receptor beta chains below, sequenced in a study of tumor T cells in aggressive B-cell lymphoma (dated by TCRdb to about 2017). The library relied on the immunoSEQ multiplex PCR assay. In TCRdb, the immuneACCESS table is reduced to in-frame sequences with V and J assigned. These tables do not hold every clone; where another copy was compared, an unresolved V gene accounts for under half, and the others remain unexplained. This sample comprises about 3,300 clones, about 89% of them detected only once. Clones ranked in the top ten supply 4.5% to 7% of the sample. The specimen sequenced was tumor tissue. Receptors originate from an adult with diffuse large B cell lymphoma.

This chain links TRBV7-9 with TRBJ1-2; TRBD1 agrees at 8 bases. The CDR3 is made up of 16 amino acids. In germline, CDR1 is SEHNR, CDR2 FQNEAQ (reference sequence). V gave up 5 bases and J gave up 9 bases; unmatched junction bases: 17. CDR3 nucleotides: TGTGCCAGCAGCGAACGGGGTGACAGGGGAGTTTATAGCTACACCTTC. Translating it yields CASSERGDRGVYSYTF.

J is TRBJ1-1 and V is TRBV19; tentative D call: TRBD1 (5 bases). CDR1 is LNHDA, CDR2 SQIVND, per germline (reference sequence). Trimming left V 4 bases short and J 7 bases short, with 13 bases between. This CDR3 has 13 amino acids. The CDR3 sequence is CASSRGLSNEAFF. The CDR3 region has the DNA TGTGCCAGTAGTAGGGGACTGTCCAATGAAGCTTTCTTT.

The CDR3 loop is CASSLLLAQGNTEAFF. In nucleotides, the CDR3 is TGTGCCAGTAGTTTGCTTCTTGCACAGGGTAACACTGAAGCTTTCTTT. The V call is TRBV19, the J call TRBJ1-1, with a weak D call TRBD1 (6 bases). The ends were cut back, 5 bases at V and 2 bases at J, with 18 bases in the middle. CDR1 and CDR2 (germline): LNHDA, SQIVND (reference sequence). This CDR3 has 16 residues.

CDR3 loop: CASSRSSRDTEAFF. CDR3 in DNA: TGCGCCAGCAGTCGTTCCTCTAGAGACACTGAAGCTTTCTTT. V and J are TRBV4-3 and TRBJ1-1; D gene uncertain. Trimming stripped 6 bases from V and 3 bases from J, with 14 bases between. The CDR3 loop spans 14 amino acids. Looked up from germline, CDR1 is LGHNA and CDR2 is YSLEER.

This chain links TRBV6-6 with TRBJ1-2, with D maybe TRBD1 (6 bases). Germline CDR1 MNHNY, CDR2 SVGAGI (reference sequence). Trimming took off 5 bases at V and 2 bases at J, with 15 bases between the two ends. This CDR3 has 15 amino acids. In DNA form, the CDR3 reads TGTGCCAGCAGTGAGACGGGACAAACCAACTATGGCTACACCTTC. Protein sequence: CASSETGQTNYGYTF.

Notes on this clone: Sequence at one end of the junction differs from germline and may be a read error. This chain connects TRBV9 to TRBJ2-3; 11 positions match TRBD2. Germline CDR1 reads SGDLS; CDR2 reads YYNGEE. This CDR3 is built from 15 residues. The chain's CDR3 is CASSVAGGPPDTQYF. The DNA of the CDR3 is TGTGCCAGTAGCGTAGCGGGAGGGCCACCAGATACGCAGTATTTT.

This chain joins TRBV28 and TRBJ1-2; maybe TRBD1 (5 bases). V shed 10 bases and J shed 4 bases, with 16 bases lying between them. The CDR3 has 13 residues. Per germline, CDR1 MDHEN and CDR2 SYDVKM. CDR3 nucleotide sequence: TGTGCCACCAGACGGAGGGACCTCTATGGCTACACCTTC. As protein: CATRRRDLYGYTF.

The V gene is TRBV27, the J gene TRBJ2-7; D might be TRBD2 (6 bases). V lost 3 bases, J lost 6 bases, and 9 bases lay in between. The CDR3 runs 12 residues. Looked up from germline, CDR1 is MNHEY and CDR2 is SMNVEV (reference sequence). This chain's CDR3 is CASSFGGGEQYF. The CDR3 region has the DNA TGTGCCAGCAGTTTTGGGGGAGGCGAGCAGTACTTC.

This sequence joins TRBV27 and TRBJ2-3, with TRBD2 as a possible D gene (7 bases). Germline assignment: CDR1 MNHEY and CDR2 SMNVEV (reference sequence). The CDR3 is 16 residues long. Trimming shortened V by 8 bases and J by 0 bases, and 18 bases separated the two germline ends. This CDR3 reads CASSGLGGPSTDTQYF. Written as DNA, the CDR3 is TGTGCCAGCTCCGGACTAGGGGGACCTAGCACAGATACGCAGTATTTT.

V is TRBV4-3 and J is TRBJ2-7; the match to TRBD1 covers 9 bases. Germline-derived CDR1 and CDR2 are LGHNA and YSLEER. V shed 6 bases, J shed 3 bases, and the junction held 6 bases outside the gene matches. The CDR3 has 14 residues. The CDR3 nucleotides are TGCGCCAGCAGAGAGGACAGGGGTGACTACGAGCAGTACTTC. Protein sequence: CASREDRGDYEQYF.